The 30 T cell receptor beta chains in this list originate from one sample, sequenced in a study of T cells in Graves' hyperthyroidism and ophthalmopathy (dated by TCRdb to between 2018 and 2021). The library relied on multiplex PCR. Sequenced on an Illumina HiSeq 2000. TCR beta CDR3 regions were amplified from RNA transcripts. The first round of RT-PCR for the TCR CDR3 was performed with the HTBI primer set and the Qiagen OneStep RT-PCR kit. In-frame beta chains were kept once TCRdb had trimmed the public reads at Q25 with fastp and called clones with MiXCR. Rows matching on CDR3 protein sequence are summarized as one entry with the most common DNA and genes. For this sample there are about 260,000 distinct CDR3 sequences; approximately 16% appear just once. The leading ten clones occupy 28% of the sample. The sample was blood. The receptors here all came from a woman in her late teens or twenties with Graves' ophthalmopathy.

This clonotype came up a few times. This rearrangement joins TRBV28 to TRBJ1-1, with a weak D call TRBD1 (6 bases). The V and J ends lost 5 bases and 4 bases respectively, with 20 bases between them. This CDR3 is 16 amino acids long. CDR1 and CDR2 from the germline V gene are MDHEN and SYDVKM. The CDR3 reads CASSPHSGAWGTEAFF. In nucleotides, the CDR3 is TGTGCCAGCAGTCCCCATTCAGGGGCCTGGGGCACTGAAGCTTTCTTT.

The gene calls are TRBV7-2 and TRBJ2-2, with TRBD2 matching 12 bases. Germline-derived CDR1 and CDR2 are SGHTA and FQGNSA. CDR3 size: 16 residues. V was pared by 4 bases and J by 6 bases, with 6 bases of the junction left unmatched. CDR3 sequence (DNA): TGTGCCAGCAGCTCTAGCGGGGGGGCCCCCTCCGGGGAGCTGTTTTTT. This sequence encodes CASSSSGGAPSGELFF.

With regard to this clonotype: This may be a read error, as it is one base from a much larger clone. CDR3 residues: CAWSTLKGTYGYTF. DNA for the CDR3: TGTGCCTGGAGCACACTCAAGGGAACTTATGGCTACACCTTC. The chain recombines TRBV30 with TRBJ1-2; no clear D. V gave up 3 bases and J gave up 5 bases, with 16 bases separating them. This CDR3 has 14 residues. Germline CDR1 GTSNPN, CDR2 SVGIG (reference sequence).

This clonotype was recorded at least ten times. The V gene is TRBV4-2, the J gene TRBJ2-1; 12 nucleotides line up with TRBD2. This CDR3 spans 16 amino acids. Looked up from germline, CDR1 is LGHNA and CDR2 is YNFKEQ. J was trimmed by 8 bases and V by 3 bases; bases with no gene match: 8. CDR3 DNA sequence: TGTGCCAGCAGCCAGGTACTAGCGGGAGGACTTCATGAGCAGTTCTTC. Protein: CASSQVLAGGLHEQFF.

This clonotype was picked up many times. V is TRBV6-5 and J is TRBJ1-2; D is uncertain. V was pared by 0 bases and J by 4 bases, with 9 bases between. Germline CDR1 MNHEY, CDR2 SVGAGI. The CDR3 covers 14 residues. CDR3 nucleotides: TGTGCCAGCAGTTACTCCTGGGCGGTCTATGGCTACACCTTC. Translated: CASSYSWAVYGYTF.

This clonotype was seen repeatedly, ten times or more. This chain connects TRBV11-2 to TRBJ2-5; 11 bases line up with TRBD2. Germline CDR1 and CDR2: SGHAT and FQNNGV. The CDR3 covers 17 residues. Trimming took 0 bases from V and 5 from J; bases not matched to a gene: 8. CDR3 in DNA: TGTGCCAGCAGCTTAGAGGTAGCGGGAGGGCCGTGGGAGACCCAGTACTTC. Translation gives CASSLEVAGGPWETQYF.

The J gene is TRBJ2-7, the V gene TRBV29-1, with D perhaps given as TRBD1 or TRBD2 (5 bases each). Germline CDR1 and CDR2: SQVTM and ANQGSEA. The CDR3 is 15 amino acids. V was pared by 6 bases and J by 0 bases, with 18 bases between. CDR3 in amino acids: CSVSYPGASSYEQYF. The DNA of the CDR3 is TGCAGCGTCTCCTACCCCGGGGCTAGCTCCTACGAGCAGTACTTC.

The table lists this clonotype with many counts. CDR3 bases: TGTGCCAGCAGCCCAGGGACAGGGAGTCTTGAGCAGTTCTTC. Protein product: CASSPGTGSLEQFF. This sequence joins TRBV11-2 and TRBJ2-1; 9 positions match TRBD1. V gave up 5 bases and J gave up 9 bases; unmatched junction bases: 8. In germline, CDR1 is SGHAT, CDR2 FQNNGV. The CDR3 is made up of 14 amino acids.

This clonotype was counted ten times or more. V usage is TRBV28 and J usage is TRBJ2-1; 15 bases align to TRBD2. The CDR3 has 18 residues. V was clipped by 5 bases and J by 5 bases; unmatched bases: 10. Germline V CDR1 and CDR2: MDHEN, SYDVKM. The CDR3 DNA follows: TGTGCCAGCAGTCTAATATGGACTAGCGGGAGGGGGGACAATGAGCAGTTCTTC. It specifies CASSLIWTSGRGDNEQFF.

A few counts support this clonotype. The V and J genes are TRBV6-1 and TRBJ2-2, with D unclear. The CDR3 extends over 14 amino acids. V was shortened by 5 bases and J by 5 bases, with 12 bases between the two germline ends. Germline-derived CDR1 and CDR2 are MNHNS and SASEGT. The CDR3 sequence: CASSYQGITGELFF. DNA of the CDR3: TGTGCCAGCAGTTATCAAGGGATTACCGGGGAGCTGTTTTTT.

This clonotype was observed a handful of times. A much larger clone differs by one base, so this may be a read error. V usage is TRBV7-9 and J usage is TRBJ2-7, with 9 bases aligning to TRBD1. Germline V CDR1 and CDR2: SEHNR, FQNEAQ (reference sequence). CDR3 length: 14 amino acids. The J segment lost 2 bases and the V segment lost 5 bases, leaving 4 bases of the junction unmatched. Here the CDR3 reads CASSLGTGTYEQYF. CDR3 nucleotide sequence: TGTGCCAGCAGCCTCGGGACAGGGACCTACGAGCAGTACTTC.

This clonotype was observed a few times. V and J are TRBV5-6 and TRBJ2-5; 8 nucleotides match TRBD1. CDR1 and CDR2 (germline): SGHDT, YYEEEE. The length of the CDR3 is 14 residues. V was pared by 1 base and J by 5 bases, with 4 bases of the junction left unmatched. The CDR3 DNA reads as TGTGCCAGCAGCTTGACAGGACAGGGCGAGACCCAGTACTTC. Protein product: CASSLTGQGETQYF.

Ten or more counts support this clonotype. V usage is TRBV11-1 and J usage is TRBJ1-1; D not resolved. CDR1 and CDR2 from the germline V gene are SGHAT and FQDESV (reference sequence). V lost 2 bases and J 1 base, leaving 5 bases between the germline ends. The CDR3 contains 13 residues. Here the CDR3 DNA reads TGTGCCAGCAGCTTAAGCAGGAACACTGAAGCTTTCTTT. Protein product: CASSLSRNTEAFF.

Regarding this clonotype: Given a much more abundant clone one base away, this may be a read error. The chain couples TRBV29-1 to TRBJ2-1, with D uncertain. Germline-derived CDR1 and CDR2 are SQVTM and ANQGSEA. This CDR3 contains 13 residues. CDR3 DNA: TGCAGCGTTTCCCAAAGGGCCTACAATGAGCAGCTCTTC. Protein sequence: CSVSQRAYNEQLF.

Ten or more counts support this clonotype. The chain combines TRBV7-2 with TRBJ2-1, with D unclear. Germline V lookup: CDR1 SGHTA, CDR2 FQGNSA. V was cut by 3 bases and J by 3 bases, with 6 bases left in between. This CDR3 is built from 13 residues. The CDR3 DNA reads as TGTGCCAGCAGCTTCGACCACTACAATGAGCAGTTCTTC. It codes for CASSFDHYNEQFF.

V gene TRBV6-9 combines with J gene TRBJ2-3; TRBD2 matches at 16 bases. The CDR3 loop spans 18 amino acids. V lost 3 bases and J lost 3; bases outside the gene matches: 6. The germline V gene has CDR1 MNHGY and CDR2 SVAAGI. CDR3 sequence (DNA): TGTGCCAGCAGTTACCCGGGACTAGCGGGAGGGCGTACAGATACGCAGTATTTT. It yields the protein CASSYPGLAGGRTDTQYF.

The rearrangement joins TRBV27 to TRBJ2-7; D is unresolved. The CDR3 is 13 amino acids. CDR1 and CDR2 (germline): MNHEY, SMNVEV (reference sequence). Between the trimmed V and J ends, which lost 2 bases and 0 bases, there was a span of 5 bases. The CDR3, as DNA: TGTGCCAGCAGTTTAACGGGCTCCTACGAGCAGTACTTC. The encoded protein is CASSLTGSYEQYF.

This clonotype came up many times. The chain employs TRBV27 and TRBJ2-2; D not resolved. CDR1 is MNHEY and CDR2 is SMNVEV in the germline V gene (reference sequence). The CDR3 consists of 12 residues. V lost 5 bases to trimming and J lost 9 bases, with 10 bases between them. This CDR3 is CASSPPGRELFF. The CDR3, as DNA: TGTGCCAGCAGTCCTCCAGGAAGGGAGCTGTTTTTT.

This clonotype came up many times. The CDR3 region has the DNA TGTGCCAGCAGTTACTATGGAAGTAGCAATGAGCAGTTCTTC. Translation gives CASSYYGSSNEQFF. The chain uses TRBV6-2 or TRBV6-3 and TRBJ2-1; D call uncertain. In germline, CDR1 is MNHEY, CDR2 SVGEGT. V lost 1 base and J 6 bases, leaving 10 bases between the germline ends. CDR3 length: 14 residues.

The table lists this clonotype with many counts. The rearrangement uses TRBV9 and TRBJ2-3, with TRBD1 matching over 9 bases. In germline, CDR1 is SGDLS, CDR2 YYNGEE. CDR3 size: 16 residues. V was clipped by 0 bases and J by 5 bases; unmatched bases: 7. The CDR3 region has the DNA TGTGCCAGCAGCGTAGCGAAACAGGGGGCTCAAGATACGCAGTATTTT. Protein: CASSVAKQGAQDTQYF. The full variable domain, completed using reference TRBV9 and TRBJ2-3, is DSGVTQTPKHLITATGQRVTLRCSPRSGDLSVYWYQQSLDQGLQFLIQYYNGEERAKGNILERFSAQQFPDLHSELNLSSLELGDSALYFCASSVAKQGAQDTQYFGPGTRLTVL.

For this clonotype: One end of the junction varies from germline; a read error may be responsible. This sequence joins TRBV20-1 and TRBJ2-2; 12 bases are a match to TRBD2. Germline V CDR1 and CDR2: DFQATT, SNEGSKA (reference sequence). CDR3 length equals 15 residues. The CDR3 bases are TGCAGTGCCTCCGGACTAGCGGGGAACACCGGGGAGCTGCTTTTT. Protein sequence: CSASGLAGNTGELLF.

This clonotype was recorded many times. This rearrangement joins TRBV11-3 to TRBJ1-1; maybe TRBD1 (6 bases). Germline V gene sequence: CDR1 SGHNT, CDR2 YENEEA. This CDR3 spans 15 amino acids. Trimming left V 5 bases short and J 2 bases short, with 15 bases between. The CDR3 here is CASSLPTGSNTEAFF. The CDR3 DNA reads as TGTGCCAGCAGCCTACCAACAGGGAGTAACACTGAAGCTTTCTTT.

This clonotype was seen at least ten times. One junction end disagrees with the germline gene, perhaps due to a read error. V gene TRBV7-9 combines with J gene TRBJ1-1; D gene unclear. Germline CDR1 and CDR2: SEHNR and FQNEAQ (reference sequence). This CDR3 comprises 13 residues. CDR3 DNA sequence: TGTGCCAGCAGTTTAGTAGGGAACACTGAAGCTTTCTTT. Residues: CASSLVGNTEAFF.

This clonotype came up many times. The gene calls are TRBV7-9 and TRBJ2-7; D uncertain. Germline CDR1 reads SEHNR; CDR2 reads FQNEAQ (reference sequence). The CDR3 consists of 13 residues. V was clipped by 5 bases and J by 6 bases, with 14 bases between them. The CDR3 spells CASSRPDGVEQYF. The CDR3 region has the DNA TGTGCCAGCAGCCGACCCGACGGAGTCGAGCAGTACTTC.

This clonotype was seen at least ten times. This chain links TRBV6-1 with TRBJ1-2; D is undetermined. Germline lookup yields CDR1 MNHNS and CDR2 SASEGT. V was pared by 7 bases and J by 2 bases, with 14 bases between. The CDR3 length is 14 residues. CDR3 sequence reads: CASIGIGPNYGYTF. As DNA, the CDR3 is TGTGCCAGCATAGGGATAGGGCCAAACTATGGCTACACCTTC.

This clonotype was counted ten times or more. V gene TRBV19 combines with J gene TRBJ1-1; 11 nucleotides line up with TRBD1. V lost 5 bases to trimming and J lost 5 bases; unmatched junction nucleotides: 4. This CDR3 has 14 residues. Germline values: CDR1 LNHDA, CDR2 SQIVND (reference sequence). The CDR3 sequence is CASSPRDRGTEAFF. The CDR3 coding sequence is TGTGCCAGTAGTCCTAGGGACAGGGGGACTGAAGCTTTCTTT.

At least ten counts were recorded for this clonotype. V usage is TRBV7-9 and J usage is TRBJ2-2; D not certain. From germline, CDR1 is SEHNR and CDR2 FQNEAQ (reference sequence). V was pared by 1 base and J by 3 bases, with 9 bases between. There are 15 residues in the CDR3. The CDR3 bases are TGTGCCAGCAGCTTAGGGCAGAAATACACCGGGGAGCTGTTTTTT. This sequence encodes CASSLGQKYTGELFF.

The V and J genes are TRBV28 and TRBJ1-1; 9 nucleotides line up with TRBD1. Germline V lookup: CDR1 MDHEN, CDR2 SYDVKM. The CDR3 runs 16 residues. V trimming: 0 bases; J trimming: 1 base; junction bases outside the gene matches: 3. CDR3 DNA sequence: TGTGCCAGCAGTTTATGGGGACAGGGAACGAACACTGAAGCTTTCTTT. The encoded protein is CASSLWGQGTNTEAFF.

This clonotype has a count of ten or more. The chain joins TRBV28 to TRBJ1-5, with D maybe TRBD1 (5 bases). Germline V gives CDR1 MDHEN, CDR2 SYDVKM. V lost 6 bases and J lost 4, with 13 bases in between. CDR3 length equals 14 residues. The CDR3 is CASRRGGPNQPQHF. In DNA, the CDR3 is TGTGCCAGCAGGCGGGGCGGACCAAATCAGCCCCAGCATTTT.

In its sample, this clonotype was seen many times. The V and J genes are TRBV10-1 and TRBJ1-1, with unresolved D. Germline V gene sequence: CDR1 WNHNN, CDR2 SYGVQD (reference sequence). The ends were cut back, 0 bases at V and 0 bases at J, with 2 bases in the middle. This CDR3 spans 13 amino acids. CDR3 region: CASSESLNTEAFF. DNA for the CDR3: TGCGCCAGCAGTGAGTCTCTGAACACTGAAGCTTTCTTT.